The following is a TCR beta chain sequence with its context. This sample was taken from a study of T cells in Graves' hyperthyroidism and ophthalmopathy. The CDR3 has 15 residues. Germline CDR1 reads MDHEN; CDR2 reads SYDVKM. V shed 3 bases, J shed 5 bases, and the junction held 9 bases outside the gene matches. Researchers amplified the TCR beta CDR3 regions from RNA transcripts. First-round RT-PCR targeting the TCR CDR3 was performed with the HTBI primer set. One entry per CDR3 protein, called by TCRdb with MiXCR from the multiplex PCR reads. The table includes around 690,000 distinct CDR3 sequences, approximately 15% detected once.

The source is a man between 50 and 59 years old with Graves' hyperthyroidism. Specimen: blood. The rearrangement links TRBV28 to TRBJ1-2, with 7 bases lining up with TRBD1. The DNA of the CDR3 is TGTGCCAGCAGTTTTCCGACAGGGAGGGGTTATGGCTACACCTTC. Translation gives CASSFPTGRGYGYTF.